What follows is one T cell receptor (beta chain) and its context. The antigen is not known. The sample belongs to a study of shared clonotypes between healthy human individuals. Study-wide results and limits: An expected dependence of interdonor clonotype sharing on sequencing depth was noted.

Those who donated were healthy HIV-negative adults, with no recent acute infections or vaccinations reported. Clones were read by immunoSEQ multiplex PCR, and TCRdb kept only the in-frame ones, dropping some. This table holds around 1.6 million clones, approximately 98% found once. The V end was cut by 3 bases, the J end by 11 bases, with 13 bases between. Per germline, CDR1 SGHAT and CDR2 FQDESV (reference sequence). The CDR3 runs 12 residues. The origin of this receptor is a man between 25 and 39 years old in good health. The genes are TRBV11-1 and TRBJ2-5, with D perhaps TRBD1 (6 bases). Sequencing was performed on naive CD4+ T cells sorted from blood. The sample's subset: CD45RA+ positively selected. DNA for the CDR3: TGTGCCAGCAGCTTCACAGGGTCGTGGCAGTACTTC. Translation: CASSFTGSWQYF.